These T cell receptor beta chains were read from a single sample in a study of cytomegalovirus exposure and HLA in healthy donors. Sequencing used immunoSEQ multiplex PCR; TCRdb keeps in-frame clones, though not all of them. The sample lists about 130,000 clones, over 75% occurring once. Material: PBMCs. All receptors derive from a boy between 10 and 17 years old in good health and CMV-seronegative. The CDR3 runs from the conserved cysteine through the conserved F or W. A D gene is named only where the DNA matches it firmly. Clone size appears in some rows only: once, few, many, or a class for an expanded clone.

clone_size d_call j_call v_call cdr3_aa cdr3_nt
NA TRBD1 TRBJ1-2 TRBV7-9 CASSSGQVDYGYTF TGTGCCAGCAGCTCGGGACAGGTTGACTATGGCTACACCTTC
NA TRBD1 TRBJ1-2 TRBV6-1 CASSGYRDSLRYGYTF TGTGCCAGCAGTGGTTACCGGGACAGCCTACGCTATGGCTACACCTTC
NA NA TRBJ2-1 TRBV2 CASSLSGRGNNEQFF TGTGCCAGCAGCTTAAGTGGGAGGGGGAACAATGAGCAGTTCTTC
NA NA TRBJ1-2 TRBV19 CASRNGAGTPLVNGYTF TGTGCCAGTAGGAATGGGGCCGGGACTCCCCTTGTAAATGGCTACACCTTC
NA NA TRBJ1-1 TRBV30 CACYTGNTEAFF TGTGCCTGTTATACCGGGAACACTGAAGCTTTCTTT
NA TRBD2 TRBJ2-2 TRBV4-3 CASSPLAENTGELFF TGCGCCAGCAGCCCCCTAGCGGAAAACACCGGGGAGCTGTTTTTT
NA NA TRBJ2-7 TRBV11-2 CASSLVWTSSYEQYF TGTGCCAGCAGCTTAGTGTGGACATCATCCTACGAGCAGTACTTC
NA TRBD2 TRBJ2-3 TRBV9 CASSVDSGVPDTQYF TGTGCCAGCAGCGTAGATAGCGGGGTCCCAGATACGCAGTATTTT
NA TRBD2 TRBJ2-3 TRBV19 CASSLAGVGTDTQYF TGTGCCAGTAGTCTAGCGGGAGTTGGAACAGATACGCAGTATTTT
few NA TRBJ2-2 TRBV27 CASSLSGTGELFF TGTGCCAGCAGTTTGTCGGGCACCGGGGAGCTGTTTTTT